Listed below are T cell receptor beta chains from one sample, sequenced in a study of post-analysis software for immune sequencing data. One entry per CDR3 protein, called by TCRdb with MiXCR from the PCR reads. The profile shows roughly 400,000 distinct CDR3 sequences, over 30% of them singletons. The sequenced sample consisted of blood. The receptors were gathered from a girl aged 2 to 10 with multiple sclerosis. CDR3s include the opening cysteine and the closing phenylalanine or tryptophan. D genes are given only for firm matches. Part of the rows lack a size; the others show once, few, many or a class for expanded clones.

>TRBJ2-7|TRBD1|TRBV7-8|-
TGTGCCAGCAGCTTAGAGAACAGGGGTTCCGAGCAGTACTTC
CASSLENRGSEQYF
>TRBJ1-5|-|TRBV3-1|few
TGTGCCAGCAGCCAAGAGGGGGCTAATCAGCCCCAGCATTTT
CASSQEGANQPQHF
>TRBJ2-1|-|TRBV7-9|few
TGTGCCAGCAGCTCTGGACTAGAGCAGTTCTTC
CASSSGLEQFF
>TRBJ1-2|-|TRBV7-9|-
TGTGCCAGCAGAAATACAGGGAAAGAGAAGGGCTATGGCTACACCTTC
CASRNTGKEKGYGYTF
>TRBJ2-1|-|TRBV5-1|few
TGCGCCAGCAGCATCGGACGGAACAATGAGCAGTTCTTC
CASSIGRNNEQFF
>TRBJ1-6|-|TRBV7-8|few
TGTGCCAGCAGCTACATACAGGGTGCTTTAGGTTCACCCCTCCACTTT
CASSYIQGALGSPLHF
>TRBJ1-2|-|TRBV2|-
TGTGCCAGCCTTGCTGGGGGCAGTTCAGGCTACACCTTC
CASLAGGSSGYTF
>TRBJ1-3|-|TRBV25-1|-
TGTGCCAGCAGTGAAACGGGCAGGGGTTCAAACACCATATATTTT
CASSETGRGSNTIYF
>TRBJ2-7|-|TRBV29-1|-
TGCAGCGTTTCCACTCTGGAGGGGTACTCCTACGAGCAGTACTTC
CSVSTLEGYSYEQYF
>TRBJ1-6|-|TRBV2|-
TGTGCCAGCAGTGAGAGTTGGGGTTCACCCCTCCACTTT
CASSESWGSPLHF
>TRBJ2-7|-|TRBV3-1|-
TGTGCCAGCAGCCGAGATGATGAGGGGGGGCCGTCCTACGAGCAGTACTTC
CASSRDDEGGPSYEQYF
>TRBJ1-5|-|TRBV6-1|-
TGTGCCAGCAGTGAACAGCCCAATCAGCCCCAGCATTTT
CASSEQPNQPQHF
>TRBJ1-1|-|TRBV7-3|-
TGTGCCAGCAGCGGATCACCATTGAACACTGAAGCTTTCTTT
CASSGSPLNTEAFF
>TRBJ1-1|-|TRBV10-3|-
TGTGCCATCAAGTCGACAGAGGACACTGAAGCTTTCTTT
CAIKSTEDTEAFF
>TRBJ1-1|-|TRBV12-3/TRBV12-4|-
TGTGCCAGCAGTTTAGCGAGGACAGTGAACACTGAAGCTTTCTTT
CASSLARTVNTEAFF
>TRBJ2-1|-|TRBV12-3/TRBV12-4|many
TGTGCCAGCAGTTTCAGCTACAATGAGCAGTTCTTC
CASSFSYNEQFF
>TRBJ1-4|-|TRBV5-1|-
TGCGCCAGCAGCTCAGAGACCCCACCCGAAAAACTGTTTTTT
CASSSETPPEKLFF
>TRBJ2-7|-|TRBV12-3/TRBV12-4|-
TGTGCCAGCAGTTCAAAATCGCCATTCTTGGAGGGCACTTCCTACGAGCAGTACTTC
CASSSKSPFLEGTSYEQYF
>TRBJ2-1|TRBD2|TRBV28|-
TGTGCCAGCAGTTGGCTAGCGGGGACCTACAATGAGCAGTTCTTC
CASSWLAGTYNEQFF
>TRBJ2-7|TRBD1|TRBV5-1|-
TGCGCCAGCAGCTCGCATGTGACCCAGGCAGGGGGTTACCACGAGCAGTACTTC
CASSSHVTQAGGYHEQYF
>TRBJ1-5|-|TRBV12-3/TRBV12-4|many
TGTGCCAGCAGTTTAGTCGGTCAGCCCCAGCATTTT
CASSLVGQPQHF
>TRBJ1-5|-|TRBV20-1|-
TGCAGTGCTAGAGAGGGGTGGGGGTTGAATCAGCCCCAGCATTTT
CSAREGWGLNQPQHF
>TRBJ1-1|-|TRBV6-5|few
TGTGCCAGCAGTTACTGGGGCCCGAGCGGAGACACTGAAGCTTTCTTT
CASSYWGPSGDTEAFF
>TRBJ2-7|TRBD2|TRBV6-2/TRBV6-3|-
TGTGCCAGCAGTTACGTCTCGATAGCGGGAGTTTGGTACTTC
CASSYVSIAGVWYF
>TRBJ2-5|-|TRBV5-1|-
TGCGCCAGCAGCCCTCGGGGCTATGACGAGACCCAGTACTTC
CASSPRGYDETQYF
>TRBJ2-1|-|TRBV4-1|-
TGCGCCAGCAGCCAAGTAGGAGTGTCAGTCGGGAATGAGCAGTTCTTC
CASSQVGVSVGNEQFF
>TRBJ2-7|TRBD2|TRBV4-3|few
TGCGCCAGCAGCCAGGCTTGGGGGGGGTTCAGCTCCTACGAGCAGTACTTC
CASSQAWGGFSSYEQYF
>TRBJ1-1|-|TRBV9|-
TGTGCCAGCAGCGTAGCGGTCAGCATGAACACTGAAGCTTTCTTT
CASSVAVSMNTEAFF
>TRBJ1-2|-|TRBV29-1|-
TGCAGCGTTGATGCGGGGGCGAACTATGGCTACACCTTC
CSVDAGANYGYTF
>TRBJ2-5|-|TRBV20-1|-
TGCAGTGCTAGGTGGAGGCCTCGGGAGCAGTACTTC
CSARWRPREQYF
>TRBJ2-3|-|TRBV27|-
TGTGCCAGCAGTCCTACGGTGCAGAGCACAGATACGCAGTATTTT
CASSPTVQSTDTQYF
>TRBJ2-7|TRBD2|TRBV3-1|-
TGTGCCAGCAGCCCCGGGACTAGCGGGCCGTGGTTCTACGAGCAGTACTTC
CASSPGTSGPWFYEQYF
>TRBJ2-1|-|TRBV4-2|-
TGTGCCAGCAGCCTTGGGACGGGGTCTGGCAATGAGCAGTTCTTC
CASSLGTGSGNEQFF
>TRBJ2-3|-|TRBV6-2/TRBV6-3|few
TGTGCCAGCAGTTACTTCGACGGGAACACAGATACGCAGTATTTT
CASSYFDGNTDTQYF
>TRBJ1-2|-|TRBV9|many
TGTGCCAGCAGCATAAACCGGGACAAGGGCCTCTATGGCTACACCTTC
CASSINRDKGLYGYTF
>TRBJ2-7|-|TRBV9|-
TGTGCCGGACCACGTCGAGGGAGGAACTACGAGCAGTACTTC
CAGPRRGRNYEQYF
>TRBJ1-1|-|TRBV20-1|few
TGCAGTGCTGTTAGGGGCAGGGCGCCTGAAGCTTTCTTT
CSAVRGRAPEAFF
>TRBJ2-3|-|TRBV28|-
TGTGCCAGCAGTTTAAGGGGGACTAACACAGATACGCAGTATTTT
CASSLRGTNTDTQYF
>TRBJ2-4|-|TRBV20-1|-
TGCAGTGCTAAAGAAGCGACAGTGGCGACCTACAAGCAGTACTTC
CSAKEATVATYKQYF
>TRBJ2-7|TRBD2|TRBV7-9|-
TGTGCCAGCAGCTCCCCAAATAGCGGGAACTCCTACGAGCAGTACTTC
CASSSPNSGNSYEQYF
>TRBJ1-2|-|TRBV6-5|-
TGTGCCAGCAGCCCCAGAGCGGAGTCAGGAGGCTACACCTTC
CASSPRAESGGYTF
>TRBJ1-2|-|TRBV4-1|-
TGCGCCGGCAGCTTCACCCAAGGGGGGAACTATGGCTACACCTTC
CAGSFTQGGNYGYTF
>TRBJ2-1|-|TRBV6-1|-
TGTGTCAGCAGATCATTCCCGGGACCCCGAGGGCTTTACAATGAGCAGTTCTTC
CVSRSFPGPRGLYNEQFF
>TRBJ2-2|-|TRBV6-5|-
TGTGCCAGCAGTTACTCTCGTGTGGAGGGAAAGACCGGGGAGCTGTTTTTT
CASSYSRVEGKTGELFF
>TRBJ2-3|TRBD2|TRBV7-2|-
TGTGCCAGCAGCTTAGGGGACTACCGCACAGATACGCAGTATTTT
CASSLGDYRTDTQYF
>TRBJ1-2|TRBD1|TRBV12-5|-
TGTGCTAGTGGTTTGGCGTACGATACAGGGGGCGCCGGCTACACCTTC
CASGLAYDTGGAGYTF